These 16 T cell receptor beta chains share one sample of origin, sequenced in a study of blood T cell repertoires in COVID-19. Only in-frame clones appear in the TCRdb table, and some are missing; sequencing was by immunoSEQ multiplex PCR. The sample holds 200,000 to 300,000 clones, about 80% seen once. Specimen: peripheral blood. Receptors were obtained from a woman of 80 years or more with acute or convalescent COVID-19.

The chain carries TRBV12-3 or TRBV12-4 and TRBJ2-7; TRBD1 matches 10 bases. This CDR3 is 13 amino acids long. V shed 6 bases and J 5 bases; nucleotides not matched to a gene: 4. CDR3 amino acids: CASSPTGGHEQYF. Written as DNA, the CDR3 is TGTGCCAGCAGCCCGACAGGGGGCCACGAGCAGTACTTC.

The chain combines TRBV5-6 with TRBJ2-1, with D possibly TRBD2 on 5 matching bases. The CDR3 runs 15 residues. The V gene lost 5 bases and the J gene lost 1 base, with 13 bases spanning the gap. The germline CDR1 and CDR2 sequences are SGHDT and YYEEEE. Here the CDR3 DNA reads TGTGCCAGCAGTTCCCCACTAGGGTCCTACAATGAGCAGTTCTTC. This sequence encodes CASSSPLGSYNEQFF.

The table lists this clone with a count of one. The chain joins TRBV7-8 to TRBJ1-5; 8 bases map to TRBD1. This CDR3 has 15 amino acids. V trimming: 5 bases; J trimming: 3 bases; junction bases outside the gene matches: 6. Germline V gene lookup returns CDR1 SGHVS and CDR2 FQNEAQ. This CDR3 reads CASSGRTGSNQPQHF. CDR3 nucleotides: TGTGCCAGCAGCGGCCGGACAGGGTCCAATCAGCCCCAGCATTTT.

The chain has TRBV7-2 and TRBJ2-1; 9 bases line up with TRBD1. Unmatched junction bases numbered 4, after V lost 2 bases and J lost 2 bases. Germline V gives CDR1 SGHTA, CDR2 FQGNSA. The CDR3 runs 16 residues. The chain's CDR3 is CASSLRRQGAYNEQFF. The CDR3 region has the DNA TGTGCCAGCAGCTTAAGGCGACAGGGGGCCTACAATGAGCAGTTCTTC.

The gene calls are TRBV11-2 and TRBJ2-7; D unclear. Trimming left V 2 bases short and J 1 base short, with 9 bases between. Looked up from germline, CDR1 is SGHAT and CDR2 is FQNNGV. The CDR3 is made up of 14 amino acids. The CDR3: CASSLYPGSYEQYF. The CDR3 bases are TGTGCCAGCAGCTTATATCCCGGGTCCTACGAGCAGTACTTC.

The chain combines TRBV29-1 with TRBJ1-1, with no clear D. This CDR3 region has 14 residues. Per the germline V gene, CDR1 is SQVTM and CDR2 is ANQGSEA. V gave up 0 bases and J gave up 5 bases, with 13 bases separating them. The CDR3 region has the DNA TGCAGCGTTGAAGACAACATCGGGAGGACTGAAGCTTTCTTT. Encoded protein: CSVEDNIGRTEAFF.

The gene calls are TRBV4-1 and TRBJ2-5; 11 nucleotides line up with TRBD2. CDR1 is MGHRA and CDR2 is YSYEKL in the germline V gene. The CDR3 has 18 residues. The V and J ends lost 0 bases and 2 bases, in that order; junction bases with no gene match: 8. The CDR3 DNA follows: TGCGCCAGCAGCCAAGATTGGCCTAGCGGGAGGATGCAAGAGACCCAGTACTTC. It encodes CASSQDWPSGRMQETQYF.

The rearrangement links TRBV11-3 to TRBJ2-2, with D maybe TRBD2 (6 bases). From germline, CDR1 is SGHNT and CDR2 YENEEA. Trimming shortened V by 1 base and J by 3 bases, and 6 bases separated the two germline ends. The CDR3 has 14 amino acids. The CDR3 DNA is TGTGCCAGCAGCTTAGGCGGGGACACCGGGGAGCTGTTTTTT. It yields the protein CASSLGGDTGELFF.

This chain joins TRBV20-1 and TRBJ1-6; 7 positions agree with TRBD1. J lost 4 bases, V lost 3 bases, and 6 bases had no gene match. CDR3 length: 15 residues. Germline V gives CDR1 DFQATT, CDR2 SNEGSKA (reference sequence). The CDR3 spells CSASGRQGYNSPLHF. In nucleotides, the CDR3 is TGCAGTGCTAGTGGAAGACAGGGATATAATTCACCCCTCCACTTT.

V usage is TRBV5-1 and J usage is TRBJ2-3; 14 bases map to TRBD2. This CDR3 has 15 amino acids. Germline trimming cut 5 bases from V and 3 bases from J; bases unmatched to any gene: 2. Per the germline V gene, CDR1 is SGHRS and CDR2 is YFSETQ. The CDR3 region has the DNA TGCGCCAGCAGAGGGACTAGCGGGAGAACAGATACGCAGTATTTT. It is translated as CASRGTSGRTDTQYF.

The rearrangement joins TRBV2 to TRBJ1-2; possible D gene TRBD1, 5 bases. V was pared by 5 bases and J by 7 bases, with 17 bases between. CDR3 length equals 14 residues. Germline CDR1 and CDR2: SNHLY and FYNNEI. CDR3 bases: TGTGCCAGCAGTCTTATCTTGGCAGGGTCTGGCTACACCTTC. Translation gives CASSLILAGSGYTF.

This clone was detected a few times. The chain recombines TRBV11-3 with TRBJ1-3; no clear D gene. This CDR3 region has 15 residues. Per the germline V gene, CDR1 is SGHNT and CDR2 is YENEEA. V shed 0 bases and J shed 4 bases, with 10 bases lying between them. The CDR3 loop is CASSLDSGGGNTIYF. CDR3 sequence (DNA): TGTGCCAGCAGCTTAGATTCGGGAGGCGGAAACACCATATATTTT.

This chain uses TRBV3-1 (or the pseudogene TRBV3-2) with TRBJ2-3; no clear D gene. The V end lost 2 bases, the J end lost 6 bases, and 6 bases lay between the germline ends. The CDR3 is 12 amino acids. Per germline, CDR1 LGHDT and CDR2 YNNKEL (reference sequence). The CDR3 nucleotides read TGTGCCAGCAGCCAAAATATGGATACGCAGTATTTT. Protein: CASSQNMDTQYF.

Here the CDR3 reads CASSGEDRGNTDTQYF. The CDR3 DNA reads TGTGCCAGCAGCGGGGAGGACAGGGGTAACACAGATACGCAGTATTTT. J is TRBJ2-3 and V is TRBV7-9; 9 bases match TRBD1. V trimming: 5 bases; J trimming: 2 bases; junction bases outside the gene matches: 8. This CDR3 has 16 amino acids. The germline V gene has CDR1 SEHNR and CDR2 FQNEAQ (reference sequence).

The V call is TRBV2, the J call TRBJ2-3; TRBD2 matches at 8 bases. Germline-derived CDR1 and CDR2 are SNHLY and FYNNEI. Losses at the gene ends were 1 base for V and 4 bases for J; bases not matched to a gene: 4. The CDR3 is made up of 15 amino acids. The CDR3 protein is CASSEGTSMADTQYF. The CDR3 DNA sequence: TGTGCCAGCAGTGAAGGGACTAGCATGGCAGATACGCAGTATTTT.

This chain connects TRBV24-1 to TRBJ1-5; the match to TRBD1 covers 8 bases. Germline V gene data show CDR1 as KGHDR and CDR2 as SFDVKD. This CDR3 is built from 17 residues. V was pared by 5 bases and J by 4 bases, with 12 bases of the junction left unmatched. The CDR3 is CATSAPDRGIGNQPQHF. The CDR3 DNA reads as TGTGCCACCAGTGCCCCCGACAGGGGAATAGGGAATCAGCCCCAGCATTTT.